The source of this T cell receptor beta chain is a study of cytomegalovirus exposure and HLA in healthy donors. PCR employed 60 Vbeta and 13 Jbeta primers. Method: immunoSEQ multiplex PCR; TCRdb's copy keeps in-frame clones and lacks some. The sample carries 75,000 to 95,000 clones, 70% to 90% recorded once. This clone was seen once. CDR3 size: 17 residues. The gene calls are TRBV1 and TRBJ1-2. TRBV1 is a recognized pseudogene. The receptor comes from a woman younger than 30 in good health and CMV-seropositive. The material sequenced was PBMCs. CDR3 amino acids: CTSSQDSRCPGDYGYTF. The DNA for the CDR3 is TGCACCAGCAGCCAAGATAGTCGGTGTCCGGGGGACTATGGCTACACCTTC.